These T cell receptor beta chains were read from a single sample in a study of vaccination and CD4 T cells after COVID-19. Their antigen targets remain unknown. TCRdb re-analysed the PCR reads in MiXCR, keeping a single row per CDR3 protein. This repertoire shows around 14,000 distinct CDR3 sequences, more than 45% found once; its top ten account for around 14%. Sequencing input: CD4+ T cells from blood, cultured in vitro. All receptors come from a human donor who had recovered from COVID-19. Each CDR3 is given with its conserved first and last residue. D genes are given only for firm matches. Rows may omit the clone size; those that give it use once, few, many or a size class.

clone size: once; J gene: TRBJ1-1; V gene: TRBV11-2; D gene: NA; CDR3 protein: CASSTQPGSTEAFF; CDR3 DNA: TGTGCCAGCAGCACCCAACCGGGGAGCACTGAAGCTTTCTTT
clone size: NA; J gene: TRBJ1-2; V gene: TRBV27; D gene: TRBD1; CDR3 protein: CASSPTGQGGGYTF; CDR3 DNA: TGTGCCAGCAGTCCAACGGGACAGGGAGGTGGCTACACCTTC
clone size: few; J gene: TRBJ2-5; V gene: TRBV15; D gene: NA; CDR3 protein: CATSRDSTRQETQYF; CDR3 DNA: TGTGCCACCAGCAGAGATTCGACACGACAAGAGACCCAGTACTTC
clone size: few; J gene: TRBJ1-6; V gene: TRBV12-3/TRBV12-4; D gene: NA; CDR3 protein: CASSPYARTNSPLHF; CDR3 DNA: TGTGCCAGCAGTCCCTATGCCCGCACGAATTCACCCCTCCACTTT
clone size: NA; J gene: TRBJ1-5; V gene: TRBV6-2/TRBV6-3; D gene: NA; CDR3 protein: CASSKGVLNQPQHF; CDR3 DNA: TGTGCCAGCAGTAAAGGGGTCCTCAATCAGCCCCAGCATTTT
clone size: few; J gene: TRBJ2-3; V gene: TRBV19; D gene: TRBD1; CDR3 protein: CASSSGGTGADTQYF; CDR3 DNA: TGTGCCAGTAGTTCCGGGGGGACAGGGGCAGATACGCAGTATTTT
clone size: NA; J gene: TRBJ2-2; V gene: TRBV7-2; D gene: NA; CDR3 protein: CASSLSPGELFF; CDR3 DNA: TGTGCCAGCAGCTTATCCCCCGGGGAGCTGTTTTTT
clone size: NA; J gene: TRBJ1-2; V gene: TRBV4-1; D gene: TRBD1; CDR3 protein: CASSQGDRGYGYTF; CDR3 DNA: TGCGCCAGCAGCCAGGGAGACAGGGGTTATGGCTACACCTTC
clone size: NA; J gene: TRBJ1-5; V gene: TRBV11-3; D gene: NA; CDR3 protein: CASSLEDNQPQHF; CDR3 DNA: TGTGCCAGCAGCTTAGAGGACAATCAGCCCCAGCATTTT
clone size: NA; J gene: TRBJ2-3; V gene: TRBV11-1; D gene: TRBD2; CDR3 protein: CASSVAGEADTQYF; CDR3 DNA: TGTGCCAGCAGCGTAGCGGGGGAAGCAGATACGCAGTATTTT
clone size: few; J gene: TRBJ1-6; V gene: TRBV27; D gene: TRBD1; CDR3 protein: CASSSPRTGGNSPLHF; CDR3 DNA: TGTGCCAGCAGTTCGCCCCGGACAGGAGGCAATTCACCCCTCCACTTT
clone size: few; J gene: TRBJ1-5; V gene: TRBV6-2/TRBV6-3; D gene: NA; CDR3 protein: CASSYLAVGGHQPQHF; CDR3 DNA: TGTGCCAGCAGTTACCTCGCGGTCGGGGGGCATCAGCCCCAGCATTTT
clone size: NA; J gene: TRBJ1-5; V gene: TRBV5-3; D gene: NA; CDR3 protein: CASSLGVGNSNQPQHF; CDR3 DNA: TGTGCCAGCAGCTTGGGGGTAGGGAACAGCAATCAGCCCCAGCATTTT
clone size: NA; J gene: TRBJ1-5; V gene: TRBV7-7; D gene: NA; CDR3 protein: CASRYGRDSNQPQHF; CDR3 DNA: TGTGCTAGCAGGTATGGACGGGACAGCAATCAGCCCCAGCATTTT
clone size: few; J gene: TRBJ1-2; V gene: TRBV12-3/TRBV12-4; D gene: NA; CDR3 protein: CASRAEGGGYTF; CDR3 DNA: TGTGCCAGCAGGGCCGAGGGGGGGGGCTACACCTTC
clone size: NA; J gene: TRBJ1-2; V gene: TRBV5-1; D gene: NA; CDR3 protein: CASSLGRRENGYTF; CDR3 DNA: TGCGCCAGCAGCTTAGGTCGGAGGGAAAATGGCTACACCTTC
clone size: NA; J gene: TRBJ2-1; V gene: TRBV12-3/TRBV12-4; D gene: TRBD2; CDR3 protein: CASSLRAGSNNEQFF; CDR3 DNA: TGTGCCAGCAGTCTCCGAGCGGGGTCAAACAATGAGCAGTTCTTC
clone size: few; J gene: TRBJ1-5; V gene: TRBV6-1; D gene: NA; CDR3 protein: CASRLNQGSSNQPQHF; CDR3 DNA: TGTGCCAGCAGACTAAACCAGGGCTCTAGCAATCAGCCCCAGCATTTT
clone size: few; J gene: TRBJ1-2; V gene: TRBV24-1; D gene: NA; CDR3 protein: CATSDPGARGYTF; CDR3 DNA: TGTGCCACCAGTGACCCCGGGGCCCGCGGCTACACCTTC
clone size: NA; J gene: TRBJ1-2; V gene: TRBV10-3; D gene: TRBD1; CDR3 protein: CATKGQGEYYGYTF; CDR3 DNA: TGTGCCACGAAAGGACAGGGTGAATACTATGGCTACACCTTC
clone size: few; J gene: TRBJ1-5; V gene: TRBV6-1; D gene: TRBD1; CDR3 protein: CASSLGQGWNQPQHF; CDR3 DNA: TGTGCCAGCAGTCTCGGACAGGGGTGGAATCAGCCCCAGCATTTT
clone size: once; J gene: TRBJ2-7; V gene: TRBV6-5; D gene: NA; CDR3 protein: CASSYGGGSYEQYF; CDR3 DNA: TGTGCCAGCAGTTACGGAGGGGGCTCCTACGAGCAGTACTTC